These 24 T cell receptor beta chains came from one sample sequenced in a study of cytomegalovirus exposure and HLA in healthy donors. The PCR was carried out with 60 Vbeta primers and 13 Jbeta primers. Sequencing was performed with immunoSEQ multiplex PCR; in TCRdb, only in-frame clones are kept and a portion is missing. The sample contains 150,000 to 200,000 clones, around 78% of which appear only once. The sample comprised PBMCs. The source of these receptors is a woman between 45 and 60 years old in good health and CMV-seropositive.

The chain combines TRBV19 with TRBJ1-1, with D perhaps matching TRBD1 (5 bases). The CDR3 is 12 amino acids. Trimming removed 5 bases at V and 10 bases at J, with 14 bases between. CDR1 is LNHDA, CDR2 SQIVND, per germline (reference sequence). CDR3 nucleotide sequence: TGTGCCAGTAGTGCGGGGCAAGCGAGAGCTTTCTTT. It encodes CASSAGQARAFF.

For the CDR3, the DNA is TGTGCCAGCAGCTTAACTCGGTCCTCAGATACGCAGTATTTT. This gives the protein CASSLTRSSDTQYF. The chain links TRBV7-3 to TRBJ2-3; no definite D call. This CDR3 spans 14 amino acids. The germline gives CDR1 SGHTA, CDR2 FQGTGA. Trimming cost V 0 bases and J 4 bases, with 8 bases left between them.

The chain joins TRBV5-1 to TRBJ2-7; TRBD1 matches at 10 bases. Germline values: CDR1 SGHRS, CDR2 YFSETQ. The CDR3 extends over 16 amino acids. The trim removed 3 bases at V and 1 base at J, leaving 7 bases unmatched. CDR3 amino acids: CASSWARTGGSYEQYF. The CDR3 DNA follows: TGCGCCAGCAGCTGGGCGAGGACAGGGGGATCCTACGAGCAGTACTTC.

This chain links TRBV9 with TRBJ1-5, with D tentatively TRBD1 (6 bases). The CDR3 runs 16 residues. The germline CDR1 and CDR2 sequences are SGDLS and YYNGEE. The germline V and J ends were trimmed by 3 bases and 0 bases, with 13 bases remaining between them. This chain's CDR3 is CASSGRTVYSNQPQHF. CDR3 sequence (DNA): TGTGCCAGCAGCGGACGGACAGTCTATAGCAATCAGCCCCAGCATTTT.

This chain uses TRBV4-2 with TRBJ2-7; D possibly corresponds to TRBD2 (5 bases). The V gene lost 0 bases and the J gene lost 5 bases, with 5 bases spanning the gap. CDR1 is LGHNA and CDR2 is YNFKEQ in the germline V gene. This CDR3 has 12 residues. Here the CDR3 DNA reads TGTGCCAGCAGCCAAGACGGGGACGAGCAGTACTTC. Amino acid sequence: CASSQDGDEQYF.

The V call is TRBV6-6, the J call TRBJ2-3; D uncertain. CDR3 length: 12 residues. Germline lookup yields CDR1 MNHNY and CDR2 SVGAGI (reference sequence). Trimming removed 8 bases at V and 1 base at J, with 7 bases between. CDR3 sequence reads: CASSLGTDTQYF. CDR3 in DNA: TGTGCCAGCTCCCTCGGCACAGATACGCAGTATTTT.

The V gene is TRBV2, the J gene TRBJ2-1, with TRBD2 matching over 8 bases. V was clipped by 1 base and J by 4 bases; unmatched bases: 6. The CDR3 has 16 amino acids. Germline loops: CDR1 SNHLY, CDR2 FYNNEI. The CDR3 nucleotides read TGTGCCAGCAGTGAAGGCAGGCGGGGGGCGTACAATGAGCAGTTCTTC. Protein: CASSEGRRGAYNEQFF.

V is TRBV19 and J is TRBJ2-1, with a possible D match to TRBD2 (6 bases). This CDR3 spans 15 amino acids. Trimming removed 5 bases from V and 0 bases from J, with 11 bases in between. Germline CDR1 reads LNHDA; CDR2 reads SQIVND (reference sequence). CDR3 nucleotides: TGTGCCAGTAGTCAACTGGGAGGCTCCTACAATGAGCAGTTCTTC. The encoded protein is CASSQLGGSYNEQFF.

The DNA of the CDR3 is TGCGCCAGCAGCCTTAGGACAGCGTACGAGCAGTACTTC. This sequence encodes CASSLRTAYEQYF. The chain joins TRBV4-1 to TRBJ2-7; weak D call: TRBD1 (6 bases). V gave up 4 bases and J gave up 4 bases, with 11 bases separating them. Germline V gives CDR1 MGHRA, CDR2 YSYEKL. This CDR3 spans 13 amino acids.

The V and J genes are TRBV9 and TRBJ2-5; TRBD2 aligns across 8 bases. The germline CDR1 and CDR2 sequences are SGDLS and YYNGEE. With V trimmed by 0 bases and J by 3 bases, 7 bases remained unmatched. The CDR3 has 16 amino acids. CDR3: CASSVAAGGGEETQYF. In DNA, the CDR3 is TGTGCCAGCAGCGTAGCGGCGGGGGGCGGGGAAGAGACCCAGTACTTC.

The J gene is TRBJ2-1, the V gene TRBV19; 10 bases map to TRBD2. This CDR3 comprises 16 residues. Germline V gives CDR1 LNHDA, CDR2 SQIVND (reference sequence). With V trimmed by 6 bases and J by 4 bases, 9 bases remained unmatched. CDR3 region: CASREAGGRKYNEQFF. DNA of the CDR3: TGTGCCAGTAGGGAAGCGGGGGGGCGGAAATACAATGAGCAGTTCTTC.

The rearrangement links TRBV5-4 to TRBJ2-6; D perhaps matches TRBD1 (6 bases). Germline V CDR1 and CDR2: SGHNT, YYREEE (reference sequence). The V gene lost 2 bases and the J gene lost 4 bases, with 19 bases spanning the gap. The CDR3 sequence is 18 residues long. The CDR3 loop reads CASSFPTGPQLGANVLTF. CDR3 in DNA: TGTGCCAGCAGCTTTCCGACAGGACCCCAACTAGGGGCCAACGTCCTGACTTTC.

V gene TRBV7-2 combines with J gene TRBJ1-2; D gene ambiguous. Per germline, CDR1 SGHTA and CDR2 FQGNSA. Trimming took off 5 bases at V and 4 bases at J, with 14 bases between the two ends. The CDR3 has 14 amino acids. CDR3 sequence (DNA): TGTGCCAGCAGCCTTGCGGCCGTAGCCTATGGCTACACCTTC. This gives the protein CASSLAAVAYGYTF.

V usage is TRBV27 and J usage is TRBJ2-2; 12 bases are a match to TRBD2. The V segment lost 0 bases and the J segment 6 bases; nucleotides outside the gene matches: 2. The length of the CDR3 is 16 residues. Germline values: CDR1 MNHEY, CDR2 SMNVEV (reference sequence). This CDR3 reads CASSLSGTSGSGELFF. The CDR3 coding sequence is TGTGCCAGCAGTTTATCGGGGACTAGCGGGTCCGGGGAGCTGTTTTTT.

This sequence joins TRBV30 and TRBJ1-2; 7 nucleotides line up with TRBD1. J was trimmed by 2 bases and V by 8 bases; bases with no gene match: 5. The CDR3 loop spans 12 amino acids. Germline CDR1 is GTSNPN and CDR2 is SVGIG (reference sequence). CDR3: CARLQGNYGYTF. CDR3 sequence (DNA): TGTGCCAGACTACAGGGGAACTATGGCTACACCTTC.

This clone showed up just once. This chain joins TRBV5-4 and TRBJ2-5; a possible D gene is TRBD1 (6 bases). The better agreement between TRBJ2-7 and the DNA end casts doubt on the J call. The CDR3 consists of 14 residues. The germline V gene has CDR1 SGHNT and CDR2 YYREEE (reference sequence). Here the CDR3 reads CASSSPTGSYEQYF. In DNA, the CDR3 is TGTGCCAGCAGCTCGCCCACAGGGAGCTACGAGCAGTACTTC.

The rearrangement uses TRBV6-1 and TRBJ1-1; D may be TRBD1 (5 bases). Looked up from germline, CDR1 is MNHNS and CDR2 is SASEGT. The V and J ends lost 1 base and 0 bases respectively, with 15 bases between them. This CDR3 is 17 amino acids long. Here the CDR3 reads CASSEVYLTVLNTEAFF. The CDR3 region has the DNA TGTGCCAGCAGTGAAGTTTACCTGACAGTTCTGAACACTGAAGCTTTCTTT.

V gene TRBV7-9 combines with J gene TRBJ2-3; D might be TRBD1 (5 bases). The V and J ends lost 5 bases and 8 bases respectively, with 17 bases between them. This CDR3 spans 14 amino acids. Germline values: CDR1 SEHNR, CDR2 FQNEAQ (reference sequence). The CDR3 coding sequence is TGTGCCAGCAGCGCTACCGGGCCCCAGGGTACGCAGTATTTT. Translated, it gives CASSATGPQGTQYF.

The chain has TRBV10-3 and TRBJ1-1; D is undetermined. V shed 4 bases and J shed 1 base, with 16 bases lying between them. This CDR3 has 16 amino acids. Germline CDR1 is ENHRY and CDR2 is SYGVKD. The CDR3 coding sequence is TGTGCCATCAGTGGGTCAGCGCTCCCTCGGAACACTGAAGCTTTCTTT. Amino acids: CAISGSALPRNTEAFF.

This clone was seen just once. The CDR3 sequence is CASSIEPDSNYGYTF. The CDR3 nucleotides are TGTGCCAGCAGCATAGAACCGGACAGCAACTATGGCTACACCTTC. The chain carries TRBV9 and TRBJ1-2, with D maybe TRBD1 (6 bases). Germline loops: CDR1 SGDLS, CDR2 YYNGEE. The CDR3 covers 15 residues. Trimming took 4 bases from V and 2 from J, leaving 15 bases between them.

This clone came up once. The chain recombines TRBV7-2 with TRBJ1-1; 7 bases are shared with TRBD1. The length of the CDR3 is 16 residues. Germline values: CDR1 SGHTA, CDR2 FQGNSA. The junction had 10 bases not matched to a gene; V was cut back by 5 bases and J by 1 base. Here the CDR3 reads CASSRSIGTANTEAFF. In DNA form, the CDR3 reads TGTGCCAGCAGCCGAAGCATCGGGACAGCGAACACTGAAGCTTTCTTT.

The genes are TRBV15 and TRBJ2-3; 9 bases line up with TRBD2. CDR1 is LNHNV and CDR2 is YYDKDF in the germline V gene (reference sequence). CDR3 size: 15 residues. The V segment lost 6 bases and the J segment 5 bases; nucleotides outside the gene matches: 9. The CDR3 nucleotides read TGTGCCACCAGAGGGCCTAGCGGGGTTAAAGATACGCAGTATTTT. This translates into CATRGPSGVKDTQYF. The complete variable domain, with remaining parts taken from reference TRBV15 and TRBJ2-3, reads DAMVIQNPRYQVTQFGKPVTLSCSQTLNHNVMYWYQQKSSQAPKLLFHYYDKDFNNEADTPDNFQSRRPNTSFCFLDIRSPGLGDTAMYLCATRGPSGVKDTQYFGPGTRLTVL.

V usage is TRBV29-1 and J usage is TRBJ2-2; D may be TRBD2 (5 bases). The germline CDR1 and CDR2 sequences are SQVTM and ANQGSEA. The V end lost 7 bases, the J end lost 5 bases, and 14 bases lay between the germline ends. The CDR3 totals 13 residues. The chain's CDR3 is CSARLPGTGELFF. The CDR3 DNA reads TGCAGCGCTAGACTTCCGGGAACCGGGGAGCTGTTTTTT.

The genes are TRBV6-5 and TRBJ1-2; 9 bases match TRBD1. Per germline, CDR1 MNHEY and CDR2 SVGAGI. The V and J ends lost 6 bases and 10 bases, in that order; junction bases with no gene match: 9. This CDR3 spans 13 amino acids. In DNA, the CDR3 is TGTGCCAGCAGACTCCCGGGACAGGGAGCCTACACCTTC. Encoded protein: CASRLPGQGAYTF.